This T cell receptor beta chain originates from a study of CD8+CD57+ T cells in acquired aplastic anemia. Study-wide background: Each DNA sample taken from sorted CD4+ and CD8+ cells came to 3.2 ug on average. Findings and caveats of the study: The study found no significant CD8+ Simpson's diversity difference between patients and controls. Both patients and controls carried the same twenty-nine CD8+ CDR3 sequences.

Genomic DNA templated the TCR beta VDJ and CDR3 profiling. MiXCR, applied by TCRdb to the reads, yields one record per CDR3 protein. The table has approximately 270,000 distinct CDR3 sequences, 45% to 70% seen once. This CDR3 contains 15 residues. Germline trimming cut 5 bases from V and 4 bases from J; bases unmatched to any gene: 7. Per the germline V gene, CDR1 is SGHDN and CDR2 is FVKESK. At least ten counts were recorded for this clonotype. Antigen unknown. Sequenced material: sorted CD4+, CD8+, or CD8+CD57+ T cells (not recorded which) from PBMCs. The J gene is TRBJ1-1, the V gene TRBV14, with 10 bases matching TRBD1. This TCR derives from a human donor with severe aplastic anemia or a healthy control (not recorded which). The CDR3 nucleotides are TGTGCCAGCAGCGCTTTGGGACAGGGGTTCACTGAAGCTTTCTTT. Residues: CASSALGQGFTEAFF.